These T cell receptor beta chains were read from a single sample in a study of Graves' ophthalmopathy and Graves' hyperthyroidism. TCRdb redid the calling of the multiplex PCR reads with MiXCR, one entry per CDR3 protein. The sample carries 200,000 to 300,000 distinct CDR3 sequences, approximately 42% recorded once. The sequenced sample consisted of peripheral blood. The receptors here all came from an adult man with Graves' ophthalmopathy. Both conserved end residues are part of each CDR3. Fields, in order: D gene, V gene, CDR3 length, J gene, clone size, CDR3 DNA, CDR3 protein. A D gene is named only where the DNA matches it firmly. Rows give clone size only sometimes, using once, few, many, or a class for an expanded clone.

NA	TRBV6-5	13	TRBJ1-3	NA	TGTGCCAGCCGGTTCCGCTCTGGAAACACCATATATTTT	CASRFRSGNTIYF
NA	TRBV20-1	14	TRBJ2-3	NA	TGCAGTGCTAGAGGGGAGTTCGGCACAGATACGCAGTATTTT	CSARGEFGTDTQYF
TRBD1	TRBV7-9	20	TRBJ1-5	many	TGTGCCAGCAGCTTAAAGTATGGGGACAGGGCGGTCTTAGGCAATCAGCCCCAGCATTTT	CASSLKYGDRAVLGNQPQHF
TRBD1	TRBV28	11	TRBJ1-1	once	TGTGCCAGCAGTCTTGGACAGGCGGCTTTCTTT	CASSLGQAAFF
TRBD1	TRBV15	15	TRBJ2-5	NA	TGTGCCACCAGCAGCCTGAGACAGGGTGGGGAGACCCAGTACTTC	CATSSLRQGGETQYF
TRBD1	TRBV7-6	13	TRBJ1-2	NA	TGTGCCAGCAGCTTAGTTGGGACAGGGGGCTACACCTTC	CASSLVGTGGYTF
TRBD1	TRBV25-1	14	TRBJ1-2	many	TGTGCCAGCAAGCGACAGGGGACTAACTATGGCTACACCTTC	CASKRQGTNYGYTF
NA	TRBV19	14	TRBJ1-2	NA	TGTGCCAGTAGTGAAGGGAGGACCGGGTATGGCTACACCTTC	CASSEGRTGYGYTF
NA	TRBV7-3	15	TRBJ1-6	NA	TGTGCCAGCAGCTTAAGAGAAGGGCGGAATTCGGCCCTCCACTTT	CASSLREGRNSALHF
NA	TRBV2	14	TRBJ1-5	NA	TGTGCCAGCAGATTCGCAGGGTCGGATCAGCCCCAGCATTTT	CASRFAGSDQPQHF
TRBD1	TRBV24-1	18	TRBJ1-1	few	TGTGCCACCAGTGAATATTTTCGAGACAGGGGACCGAACACTGAAGCTTTCTTT	CATSEYFRDRGPNTEAFF
TRBD1	TRBV7-9	14	TRBJ1-2	NA	TGTGCCAGCAGCCTGATACAGGGGATCGAATGCTACGCCTTC	CASSLIQGIECYAF
NA	TRBV20-1	13	TRBJ1-5	NA	TGCAGTGCTCCCAAGGGACCACGCCAGCCCCAGCATTTT	CSAPKGPRQPQHF
NA	TRBV20-1	13	TRBJ1-2	few	TGCAGTGCTAGTTTTGCCTATCGGGATGGCTACACCTTC	CSASFAYRDGYTF
TRBD1	TRBV20-1	14	TRBJ1-6	NA	TGCAGTGCTAGTTCAGGGGGAGGTACCTCACCCCTCCACTTT	CSASSGGGTSPLHF
NA	TRBV7-9	12	TRBJ1-1	few	TGTGCCAGCAGCGTGACGGGGATTGAAGCTTTCTTT	CASSVTGIEAFF
NA	TRBV7-9	16	TRBJ2-2	NA	TGCGCCAGCAGCCCGAGGCCAGGGGGGAGCACCGGGGAGCTGTTTTTT	CASSPRPGGSTGELFF
NA	TRBV7-4	16	TRBJ1-5	NA	TGTGCCAGCAGCGCCAGGTTACAGGGTTCTGATCGGCCCCAGCATTTT	CASSARLQGSDRPQHF
TRBD1	TRBV7-3	15	TRBJ1-2	once	TGTGCCAGCAGCCGGGGACAGGGCCGGGGCTATGGCTACACCTTC	CASSRGQGRGYGYTF
NA	TRBV29-1	14	TRBJ2-5	few	TGCAGCGTTGACCTGACAGGGCGGGGAGAGACCCAGTACTTC	CSVDLTGRGETQYF
TRBD1	TRBV9	16	TRBJ2-2	NA	TGTGCCAGCAGCGATACAGGGGGCGTGAGCACCGGGGAGCTGTTTTTT	CASSDTGGVSTGELFF
NA	TRBV10-3	14	TRBJ1-5	NA	TGTGCCATCAGTACAGGGAACGGCAGTCAGCCCCAGCATTTT	CAISTGNGSQPQHF
NA	TRBV5-4	15	TRBJ2-7	NA	TGCGCCAGCAGCCAACAGGTGCAGATGTCTTACGAGCAGTACTTC	CASSQQVQMSYEQYF
NA	TRBV7-9	14	TRBJ1-4	NA	TGTGCCAGCAGTTTGGGGGGGCGAGATGAAAAACTGTTTTTT	CASSLGGRDEKLFF
NA	TRBV7-9	15	TRBJ2-2	NA	TGTGCCAGCAGCTTCCGACGAGGGAACACCGGGGAGCTGTTTTTT	CASSFRRGNTGELFF
NA	TRBV25-1	15	TRBJ2-3	NA	TGTGCCAGCAGTGATGGAATAACTAGCACAGATACGCAGTATTTT	CASSDGITSTDTQYF
NA	TRBV20-1	15	TRBJ1-1	NA	TGCAGTGCTAGAGATCCCGGACAGCCGAACACTGAAACTTTCTTT	CSARDPGQPNTETFF
NA	TRBV29-1	14	TRBJ2-3	NA	TGCAGCGTTGCCTTTCGACAGAACACAGATACGCAGTATTTT	CSVAFRQNTDTQYF
NA	TRBV7-2	15	TRBJ2-4	NA	TGTGCCAGCAGCTTTGGCGGGATGGCGGGCAACATTCAGTACTTC	CASSFGGMAGNIQYF